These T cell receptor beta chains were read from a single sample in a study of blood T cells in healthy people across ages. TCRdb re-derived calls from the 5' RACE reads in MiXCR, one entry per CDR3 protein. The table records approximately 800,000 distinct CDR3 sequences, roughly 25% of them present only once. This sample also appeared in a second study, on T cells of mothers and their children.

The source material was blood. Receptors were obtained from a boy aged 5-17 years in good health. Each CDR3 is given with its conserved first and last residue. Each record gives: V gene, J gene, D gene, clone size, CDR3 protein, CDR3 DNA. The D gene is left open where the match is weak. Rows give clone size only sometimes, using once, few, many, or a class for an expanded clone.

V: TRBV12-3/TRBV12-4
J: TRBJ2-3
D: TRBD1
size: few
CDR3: CASRETGATDTQYF
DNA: TGTGCCAGCAGAGAGACAGGGGCCACAGATACGCAGTATTTT

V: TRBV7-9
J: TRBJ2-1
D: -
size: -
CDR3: CASSRLGNGGDGEQFF
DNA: TGTGCCAGCAGCCGACTAGGGAACGGGGGTGACGGTGAGCAGTTCTTC

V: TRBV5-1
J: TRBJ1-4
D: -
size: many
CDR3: CASSLGQTNEKLFF
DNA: TGCGCCAGCAGCTTGGGACAGACTAATGAAAAACTGTTTTTT

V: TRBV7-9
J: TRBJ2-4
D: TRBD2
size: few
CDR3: CASSPQGGRAKNIQYF
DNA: TGTGCCAGCAGCCCCCAAGGCGGGAGAGCCAAAAACATTCAGTACTTC

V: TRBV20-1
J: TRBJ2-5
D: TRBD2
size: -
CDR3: CSAGTSRKETQYF
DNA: TGCAGTGCTGGGACTAGCCGGAAAGAGACCCAGTACTTC

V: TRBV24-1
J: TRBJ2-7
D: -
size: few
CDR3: CATSALRDGSSYEQYF
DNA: TGTGCCACCAGTGCTCTGAGGGACGGTAGCTCCTACGAGCAGTACTTC

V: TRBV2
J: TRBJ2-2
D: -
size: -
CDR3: CAEAGDTGELFF
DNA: TGTGCCGAAGCAGGGGACACCGGGGAGCTGTTTTTT

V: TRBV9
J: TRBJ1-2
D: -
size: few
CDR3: CASSGPGPGYTF
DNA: TGTGCCAGCAGCGGGCCTGGCCCTGGCTACACCTTC

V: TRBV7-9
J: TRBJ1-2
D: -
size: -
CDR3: CASSLGGSRVGYTF
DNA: TGTGCCAGCAGCTTAGGTGGTTCGAGGGTTGGCTACACCTTC

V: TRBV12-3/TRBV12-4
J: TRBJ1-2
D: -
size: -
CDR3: CASSSGVPAYGYTF
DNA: TGTGCCAGCAGTTCGGGGGTACCCGCGTATGGCTACACCTTC

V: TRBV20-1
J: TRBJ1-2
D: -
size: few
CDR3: CSARGQDLLGYTF
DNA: TGCAGTGCTAGAGGCCAGGACCTTCTGGGCTACACCTTC

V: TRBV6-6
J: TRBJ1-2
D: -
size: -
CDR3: CASSFDGHGYTF
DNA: TGTGCCAGCAGTTTCGACGGTCATGGCTACACCTTC

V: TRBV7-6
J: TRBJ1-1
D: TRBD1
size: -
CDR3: CASSLGQGAGTEAFF
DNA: TGTGCCAGCAGCTTAGGACAGGGGGCGGGCACTGAAGCTTTCTTT

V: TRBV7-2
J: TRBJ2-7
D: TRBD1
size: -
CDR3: CASSLRRDREDEQYF
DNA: TGTGCCAGCAGCTTACGACGGGACAGGGAAGACGAGCAGTACTTC

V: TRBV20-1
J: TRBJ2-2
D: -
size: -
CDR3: CSASGAALGTGELFF
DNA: TGCAGTGCTAGTGGGGCGGCACTGGGCACCGGGGAGCTGTTTTTT

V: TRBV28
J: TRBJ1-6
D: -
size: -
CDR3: CASSERETLHF
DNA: TGTGCCAGCAGTGAGCGGGAAACGCTCCACTTT

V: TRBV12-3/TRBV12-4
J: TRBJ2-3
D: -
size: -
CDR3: CASSPSASTDTQYF
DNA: TGTGCCAGCAGCCCTAGCGCCAGCACAGATACGCAGTATTTT

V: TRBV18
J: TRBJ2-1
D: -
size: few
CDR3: CASSPPSENEQFF
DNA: TGTGCCAGCTCACCACCGTCTGAAAATGAGCAGTTCTTC

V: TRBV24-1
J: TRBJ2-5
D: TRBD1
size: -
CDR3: CATSAGGETQYF
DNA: TGTGCCACCAGTGCAGGGGGCGAGACCCAGTACTTC

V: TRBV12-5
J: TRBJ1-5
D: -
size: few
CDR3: CASGLATDTLSNQPQHF
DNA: TGTGCTAGTGGTTTGGCCACCGACACCCTGAGCAATCAGCCCCAGCATTTT

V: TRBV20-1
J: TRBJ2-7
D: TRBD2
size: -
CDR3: CSARGGTSPNEQYF
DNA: TGCAGTGCTAGGGGAGGGACTAGCCCCAACGAGCAGTACTTC

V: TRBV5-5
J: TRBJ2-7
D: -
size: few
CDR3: CASSVIGNSYEQYF
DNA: TGTGCCAGCAGCGTTATCGGGAACTCCTACGAGCAGTACTTC

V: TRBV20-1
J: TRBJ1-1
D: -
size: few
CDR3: CSARDHQVNTEAFF
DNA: TGCAGTGCTAGAGATCACCAGGTGAACACTGAAGCTTTCTTT

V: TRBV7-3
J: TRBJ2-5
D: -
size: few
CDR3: CASSLNVGGETQYF
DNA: TGTGCCAGCAGCTTAAATGTGGGCGGGGAGACCCAGTACTTC

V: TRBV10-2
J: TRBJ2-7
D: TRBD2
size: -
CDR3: CASSESRLALGYEQYF
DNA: TGCGCCAGCAGTGAGTCTAGACTAGCCCTGGGCTACGAGCAGTACTTC

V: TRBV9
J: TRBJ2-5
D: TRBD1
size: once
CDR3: CASSVEQGAGETQYF
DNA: TGTGCCAGCAGCGTAGAGCAGGGGGCAGGGGAGACCCAGTACTTC

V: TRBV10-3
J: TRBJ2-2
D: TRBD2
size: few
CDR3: CAISSTSGGNTGELFF
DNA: TGTGCCATCAGTTCGACTAGCGGGGGGAACACCGGGGAGCTGTTTTTT

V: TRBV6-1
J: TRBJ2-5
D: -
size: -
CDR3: CASMGARETQYF
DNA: TGTGCCAGTATGGGAGCTCGAGAGACCCAGTACTTC

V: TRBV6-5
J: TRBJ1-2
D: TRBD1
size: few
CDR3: CASRSTGDHGYTF
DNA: TGTGCCAGCAGGTCTACAGGGGACCATGGCTACACCTTC

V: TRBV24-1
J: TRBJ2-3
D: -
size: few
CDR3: CATSAGRDTQYF
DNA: TGTGCCACCAGCGCCGGAAGGGATACGCAGTATTTT

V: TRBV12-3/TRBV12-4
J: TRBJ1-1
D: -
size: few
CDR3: CASSFEGSAFF
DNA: TGTGCCAGCAGTTTTGAGGGCTCCGCTTTCTTT

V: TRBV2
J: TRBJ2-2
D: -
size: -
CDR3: CASSELKRGELFF
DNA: TGTGCCAGCAGTGAATTGAAGAGGGGGGAGCTGTTTTTT

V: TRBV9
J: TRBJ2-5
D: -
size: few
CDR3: CASSVAQLAAQETQYF
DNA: TGTGCCAGCAGCGTAGCACAGCTGGCAGCCCAAGAGACCCAGTACTTC

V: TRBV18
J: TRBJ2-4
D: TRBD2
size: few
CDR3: CASSPLAGENIQYF
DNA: TGTGCCAGCTCACCATTAGCGGGGGAAAACATTCAGTACTTC

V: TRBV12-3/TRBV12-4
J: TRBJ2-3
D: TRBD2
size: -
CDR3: CASRVAGGRRDTQYF
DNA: TGTGCCAGCAGAGTAGCGGGGGGGCGGAGAGATACGCAGTATTTT

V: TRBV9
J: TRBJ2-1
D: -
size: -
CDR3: CASSVRGPYNEQFF
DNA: TGTGCCAGCAGCGTCAGGGGACCCTACAATGAGCAGTTCTTC

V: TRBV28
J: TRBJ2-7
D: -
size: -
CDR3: CASSLRTLEQYF
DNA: TGTGCCAGCAGTCTACGCACGTTGGAGCAGTACTTC

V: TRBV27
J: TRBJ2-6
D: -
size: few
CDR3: CASRDSSGANVLTF
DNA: TGTGCCAGCAGGGACAGCTCTGGGGCCAACGTCCTGACTTTC

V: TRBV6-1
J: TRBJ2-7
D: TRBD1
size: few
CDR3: CAGSASGTGGNYGQYF
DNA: TGTGCCGGCAGCGCATCCGGGACAGGGGGGAACTACGGGCAGTACTTC

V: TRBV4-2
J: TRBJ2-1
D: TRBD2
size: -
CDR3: CASSQEAGGPNEQFF
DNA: TGTGCCAGCAGCCAAGAAGCGGGAGGGCCCAATGAGCAGTTCTTC

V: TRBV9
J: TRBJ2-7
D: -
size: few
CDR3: CASSVWASGFYEQYF
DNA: TGTGCCAGCAGCGTATGGGCGTCAGGCTTCTACGAGCAGTACTTC

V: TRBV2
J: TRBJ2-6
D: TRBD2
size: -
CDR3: CARGTSSSGANVLTF
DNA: TGTGCCCGAGGGACTAGTTCCTCTGGGGCCAACGTCCTGACTTTC

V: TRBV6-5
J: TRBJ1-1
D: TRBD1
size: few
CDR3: CASRPQGRDTEAFF
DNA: TGTGCCAGCAGACCACAGGGGCGAGACACTGAAGCTTTCTTT

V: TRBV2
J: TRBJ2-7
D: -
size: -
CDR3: CASSDLAGYEQYF
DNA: TGTGCCAGCAGTGATTTAGCAGGGTACGAGCAGTACTTC

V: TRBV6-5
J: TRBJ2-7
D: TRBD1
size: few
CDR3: CASSAGDREYEQYF
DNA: TGTGCCAGCAGTGCCGGGGACAGGGAATACGAGCAGTACTTC

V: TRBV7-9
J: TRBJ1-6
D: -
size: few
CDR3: CASRGPANSPLHF
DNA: TGTGCCAGCCGCGGCCCTGCGAATTCACCCCTCCACTTT

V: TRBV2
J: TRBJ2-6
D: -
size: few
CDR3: CATRPFGANVLTF
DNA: TGTGCCACCCGGCCGTTCGGGGCCAACGTCCTGACTTTC

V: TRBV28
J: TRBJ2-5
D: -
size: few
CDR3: CASSFQGKSQYF
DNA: TGTGCCAGCAGTTTCCAGGGAAAGTCCCAGTACTTC

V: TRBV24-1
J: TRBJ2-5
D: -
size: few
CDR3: CATSDFGKEQYF
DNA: TGTGCCACCAGTGATTTCGGGAAGGAGCAGTACTTC